These T cell receptor beta chains were read from a single sample in a study of human T cells and chemical hapten exposure. TCRdb independently ran MiXCR on the RACE reads; one entry per CDR3 protein. The repertoire holds more than 95,000 distinct CDR3 sequences, with under 40% as singletons. The source was whole blood, collected in connection with sensitization to the hapten diphenylcyclopropenone (DPC). Every receptor here comes from a middle-aged man with alopecia areata. Some clones in this sample may be carry-over from other donors' samples. CDR3s include the opening cysteine and the closing phenylalanine or tryptophan. Fields, in order: V gene, J gene, clone size, D gene, CDR3 protein, CDR3 DNA. A D gene is named only where the DNA matches it firmly. The size of a clone is reported for some rows only, either as once, few or many, or as a class for expanded clones.

V: TRBV12-3/TRBV12-4
J: TRBJ1-4
size: .
D: .
CDR3: CVSSHSREEGTNEKLFF
DNA: TGTGTCAGCAGCCACAGTAGGGAGGAAGGCACTAATGAAAAACTGTTTTTT

V: TRBV11-2
J: TRBJ1-5
size: few
D: TRBD1
CDR3: CASSLARQGNQPQHF
DNA: TGTGCCAGCAGCTTAGCTCGACAGGGTAATCAGCCCCAGCATTTT

V: TRBV3-1
J: TRBJ2-5
size: .
D: .
CDR3: CASSQVQQETQYF
DNA: TGTGCCAGCAGCCAAGTACAACAAGAGACCCAGTACTTC

V: TRBV6-2/TRBV6-3
J: TRBJ1-2
size: .
D: .
CDR3: CASSYSKQTGDYGYTF
DNA: TGTGCCAGCAGTTACTCAAAACAAACAGGAGATTATGGCTACACCTTC

V: TRBV2
J: TRBJ2-1
size: .
D: .
CDR3: CASKGGNREQFF
DNA: TGTGCCAGCAAAGGAGGCAATCGGGAGCAGTTCTTC

V: TRBV28
J: TRBJ1-4
size: few
D: TRBD1
CDR3: CASSFSGQGNEKLFF
DNA: TGTGCCAGCAGTTTCTCGGGACAGGGTAATGAAAAACTGTTTTTT

V: TRBV3-1
J: TRBJ2-4
size: .
D: .
CDR3: CASSQDRGVSLAKNIQYF
DNA: TGTGCCAGCAGCCAAGATCGCGGGGTTAGTCTAGCCAAAAACATTCAGTACTTC

V: TRBV7-2
J: TRBJ2-6
size: few
D: .
CDR3: CASSPRSGANVLTF
DNA: TGTGCCAGCAGCCCGCGTTCGGGGGCCAACGTCCTGACTTTC

V: TRBV12-3/TRBV12-4
J: TRBJ2-3
size: many
D: .
CDR3: CASSLADTQYF
DNA: TGTGCCAGCAGTTTGGCAGATACGCAGTATTTT

V: TRBV29-1
J: TRBJ2-5
size: .
D: TRBD2
CDR3: CSVEGLAGQETQYF
DNA: TGCAGCGTTGAGGGACTAGCGGGGCAAGAGACCCAGTACTTC

V: TRBV6-2/TRBV6-3
J: TRBJ1-2
size: .
D: .
CDR3: CASRKGGYTF
DNA: TGTGCCAGCAGGAAGGGGGGCTACACCTTC

V: TRBV10-3
J: TRBJ1-5
size: .
D: TRBD1
CDR3: CAIGLQGVRQPQHF
DNA: TGTGCCATCGGACTACAGGGGGTAAGGCAGCCCCAGCATTTT

V: TRBV2
J: TRBJ1-5
size: .
D: .
CDR3: CASSAVADQPQHF
DNA: TGTGCCAGCAGTGCCGTCGCGGATCAGCCCCAGCATTTT

V: TRBV30
J: TRBJ2-2
size: few
D: .
CDR3: CAGMNAGELFF
DNA: TGTGCCGGGATGAACGCGGGGGAGCTGTTTTTT

V: TRBV7-2
J: TRBJ2-1
size: .
D: TRBD2
CDR3: CASSLVRASGSNEQFF
DNA: TGTGCCAGCAGCTTAGTAAGGGCTAGCGGGAGTAATGAGCAGTTCTTC

V: TRBV20-1
J: TRBJ2-3
size: few
D: TRBD2
CDR3: CSATGTSGGGTDTQYF
DNA: TGCAGTGCCACCGGGACTAGCGGGGGGGGCACAGATACGCAGTATTTT

V: TRBV2
J: TRBJ1-1
size: .
D: .
CDR3: CASIRLPEAFF
DNA: TGTGCCAGCATCCGGCTCCCTGAAGCTTTCTTT

V: TRBV20-1
J: TRBJ1-4
size: .
D: .
CDR3: CSARNGNEKLFF
DNA: TGCAGTGCTAGGAACGGGAATGAAAAACTGTTTTTT

V: TRBV4-2
J: TRBJ2-1
size: .
D: .
CDR3: CASSQNPSYNEQFF
DNA: TGTGCCAGCAGCCAGAACCCATCCTACAATGAGCAGTTCTTC

V: TRBV28
J: TRBJ1-2
size: few
D: .
CDR3: CATEGKQGYYGYTF
DNA: TGTGCCACGGAGGGGAAACAGGGATACTATGGCTACACCTTC

V: TRBV20-1
J: TRBJ2-1
size: .
D: TRBD1
CDR3: CSARDEQGASYNEQFF
DNA: TGCAGTGCTAGAGACGAACAGGGGGCATCCTACAATGAGCAGTTCTTC

V: TRBV7-2
J: TRBJ2-3
size: .
D: .
CDR3: CASSLPPGVITDTQYF
DNA: TGTGCCAGCAGCTTACCACCGGGAGTGATAACAGATACGCAGTATTTT

V: TRBV4-2
J: TRBJ2-3
size: .
D: TRBD2
CDR3: CASSQDLVLAGADTQYF
DNA: TGTGCCAGCAGCCAAGATCTGGTGCTAGCGGGAGCAGATACGCAGTATTTT

V: TRBV29-1
J: TRBJ2-5
size: .
D: .
CDR3: CSAQSGEETQYF
DNA: TGCAGCGCCCAATCAGGGGAAGAGACCCAGTACTTC

V: TRBV6-5
J: TRBJ2-3
size: few
D: .
CDR3: CASSSFWGAGTDTQYF
DNA: TGTGCCAGCAGCTCCTTCTGGGGGGCTGGGACAGATACGCAGTATTTT

V: TRBV6-2/TRBV6-3
J: TRBJ1-5
size: many
D: .
CDR3: CASRGTGNNQPQHF
DNA: TGTGCCAGCAGAGGGACTGGTAACAATCAGCCCCAGCATTTT

V: TRBV12-3/TRBV12-4
J: TRBJ1-4
size: .
D: .
CDR3: CASSLAGGLSEKLFF
DNA: TGTGCCAGCAGTTTAGCAGGGGGGTTAAGTGAAAAACTGTTTTTT

V: TRBV6-5
J: TRBJ2-3
size: few
D: TRBD2
CDR3: CASSRLAGSTDTQYF
DNA: TGTGCCAGCAGTCGACTAGCGGGGAGCACAGATACGCAGTATTTT

V: TRBV7-9
J: TRBJ1-1
size: .
D: .
CDR3: CASSLAAREAFF
DNA: TGTGCCAGCAGCTTAGCCGCGAGAGAAGCTTTCTTT

V: TRBV3-1
J: TRBJ2-5
size: few
D: TRBD1
CDR3: CASSQWDRQETQYF
DNA: TGTGCCAGCAGCCAATGGGACAGGCAAGAGACCCAGTACTTC

V: TRBV10-3
J: TRBJ2-3
size: few
D: .
CDR3: CAISDSVGTDTQYF
DNA: TGTGCCATCAGTGACAGCGTAGGAACAGATACGCAGTATTTT

V: TRBV28
J: TRBJ2-5
size: .
D: TRBD2
CDR3: CASSLRSGTKRETQYF
DNA: TGTGCCAGCAGTTTACGTAGCGGGACAAAGAGAGAGACCCAGTACTTC

V: TRBV5-1
J: TRBJ2-7
size: few
D: TRBD2
CDR3: CASSSAGGNEQYF
DNA: TGCGCCAGCAGCTCAGCGGGAGGAAACGAGCAGTACTTC

V: TRBV7-2
J: TRBJ2-3
size: many
D: .
CDR3: CASSPRGTDTQYF
DNA: TGTGCCAGCAGTCCGAGGGGGACAGATACGCAGTATTTT

V: TRBV20-1
J: TRBJ2-1
size: .
D: .
CDR3: CSARDPGTNNEQFF
DNA: TGCAGTGCTAGAGATCCCGGGACCAACAATGAGCAGTTCTTC

V: TRBV5-4
J: TRBJ2-3
size: .
D: .
CDR3: CASSSVRGAQSTDTQYF
DNA: TGTGCCAGCAGCTCGGTTCGAGGGGCCCAAAGCACAGATACGCAGTATTTT